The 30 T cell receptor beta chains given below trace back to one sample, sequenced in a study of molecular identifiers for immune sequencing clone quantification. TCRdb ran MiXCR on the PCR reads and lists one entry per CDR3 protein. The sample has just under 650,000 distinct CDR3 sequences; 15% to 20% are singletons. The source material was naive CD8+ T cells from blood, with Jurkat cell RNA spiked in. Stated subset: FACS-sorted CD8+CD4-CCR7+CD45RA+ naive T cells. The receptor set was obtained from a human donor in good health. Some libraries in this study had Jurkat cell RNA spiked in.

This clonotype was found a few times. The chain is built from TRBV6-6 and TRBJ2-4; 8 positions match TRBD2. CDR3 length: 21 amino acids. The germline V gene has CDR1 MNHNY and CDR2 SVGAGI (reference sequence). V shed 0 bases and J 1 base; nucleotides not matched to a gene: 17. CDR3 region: CASSYSRIAGQFVEAKNIQYF. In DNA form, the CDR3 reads TGTGCCAGCAGTTACTCGAGGATAGCGGGGCAATTTGTCGAGGCCAAAAACATTCAGTACTTC.

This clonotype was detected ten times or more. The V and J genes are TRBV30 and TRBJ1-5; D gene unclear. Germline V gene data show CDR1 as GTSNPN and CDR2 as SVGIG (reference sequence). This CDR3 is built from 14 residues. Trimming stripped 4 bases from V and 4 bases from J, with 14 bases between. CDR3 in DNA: TGTGCCTGGAACCAGGACGGTGTAAATCAGCCCCAGCATTTT. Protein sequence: CAWNQDGVNQPQHF.

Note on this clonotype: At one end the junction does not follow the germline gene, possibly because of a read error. CDR3: CASGYSTTGTGCEQYF. CDR3 sequence (DNA): TGTGCCAGCGGTTACTCGACCACCGGGACAGGGTGCGAGCAGTACTTC. This chain uses TRBV6-5 with TRBJ2-7, with 9 bases matching TRBD1. The CDR3 runs to 16 residues. Germline V gene data show CDR1 as MNHEY and CDR2 as SVGAGI.

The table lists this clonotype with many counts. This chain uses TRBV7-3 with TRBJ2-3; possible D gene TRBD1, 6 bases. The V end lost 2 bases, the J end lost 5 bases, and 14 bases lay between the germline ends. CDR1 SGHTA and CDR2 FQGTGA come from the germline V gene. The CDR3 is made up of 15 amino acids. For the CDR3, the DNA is TGTGCCAGCAGCTTAGTTGGGGGCAAAGGAGATACGCAGTATTTT. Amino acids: CASSLVGGKGDTQYF. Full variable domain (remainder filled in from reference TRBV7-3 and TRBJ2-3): GAGVSQTPSNKVTEKGKYVELRCDPISGHTALYWYRQSLGQGPEFLIYFQGTGAADDSGLPNDRFFAVRPEGSVSTLKIQRTERGDSAVYLCASSLVGGKGDTQYFGPGTRLTVL.

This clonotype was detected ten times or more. The CDR3 region is CASKDYGPDTQYF. Here the CDR3 DNA reads TGTGCCAGCAAGGACTACGGACCAGATACGCAGTATTTT. The chain carries TRBV19 and TRBJ2-3, with D perhaps TRBD2 (6 bases). Looked up from germline, CDR1 is LNHDA and CDR2 is SQIVND (reference sequence). Trimming took off 9 bases at V and 4 bases at J, with 14 bases between the two ends. This CDR3 comprises 13 residues. The whole variable domain, remainder taken from reference TRBV19 and TRBJ2-3, is DGGITQSPKYLFRKEGQNVTLSCEQNLNHDAMYWYRQDPGQGLRLIYYSQIVNDFQKGDIAEGYSVSREKKESFPLTVTSAQKNPTAFYLCASKDYGPDTQYFGPGTRLTVL.

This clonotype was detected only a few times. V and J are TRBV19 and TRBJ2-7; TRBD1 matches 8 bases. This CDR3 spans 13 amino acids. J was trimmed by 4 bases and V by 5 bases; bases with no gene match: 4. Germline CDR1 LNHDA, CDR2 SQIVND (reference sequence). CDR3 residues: CASSPRGLYEQYF. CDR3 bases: TGTGCCAGTAGTCCCAGGGGGCTATACGAGCAGTACTTC.

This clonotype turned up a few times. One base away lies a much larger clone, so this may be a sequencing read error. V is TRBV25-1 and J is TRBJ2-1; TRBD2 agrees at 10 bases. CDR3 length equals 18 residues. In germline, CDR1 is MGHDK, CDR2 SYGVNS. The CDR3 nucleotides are TGTGCCGGCAGTGATTATGGTCGGAGCGGGGGGGCCTACAATGAGCAGTTCTTC. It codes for CAGSDYGRSGGAYNEQFF.

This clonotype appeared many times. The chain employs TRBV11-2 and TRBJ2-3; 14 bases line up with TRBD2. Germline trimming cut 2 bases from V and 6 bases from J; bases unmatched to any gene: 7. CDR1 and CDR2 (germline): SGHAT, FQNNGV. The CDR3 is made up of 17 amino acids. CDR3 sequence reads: CASSLMTSGGARDTQYF. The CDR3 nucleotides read TGTGCCAGCAGCTTAATGACTAGCGGGGGGGCCAGGGATACGCAGTATTTT.

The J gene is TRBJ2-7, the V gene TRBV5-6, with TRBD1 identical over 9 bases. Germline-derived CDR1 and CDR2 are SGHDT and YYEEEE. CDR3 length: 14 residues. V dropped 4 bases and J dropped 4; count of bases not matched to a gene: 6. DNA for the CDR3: TGTGCCAGCAGCGTCGGGACAGGGCTATACGAGCAGTACTTC. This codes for CASSVGTGLYEQYF.

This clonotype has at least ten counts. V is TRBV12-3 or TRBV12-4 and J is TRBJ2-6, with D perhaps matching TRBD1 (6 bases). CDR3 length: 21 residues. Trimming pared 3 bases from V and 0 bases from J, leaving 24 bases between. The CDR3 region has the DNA TGTGCCAGCAGTTTTCGGTTCCAGACAGGCCGACAGACCTCTGGGGCCAACGTCCTGACTTTC. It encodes CASSFRFQTGRQTSGANVLTF.

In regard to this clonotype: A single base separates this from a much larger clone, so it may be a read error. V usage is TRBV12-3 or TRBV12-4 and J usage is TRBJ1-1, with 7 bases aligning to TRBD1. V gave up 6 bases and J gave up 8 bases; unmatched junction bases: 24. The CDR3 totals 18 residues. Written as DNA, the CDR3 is TGTGCCAGCAGGTCCCCGACCAGCCCTCTGACAGGGCCCTACGAAGCTTTCTTT. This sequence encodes CASRSPTSPLTGPYEAFF.

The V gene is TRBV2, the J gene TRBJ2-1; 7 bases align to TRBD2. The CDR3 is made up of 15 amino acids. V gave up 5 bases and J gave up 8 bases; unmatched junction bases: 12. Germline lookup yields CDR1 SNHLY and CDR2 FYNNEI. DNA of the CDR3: TGTGCCAGCAGTCCGATTAGCGGGTACGGGGATGAGCAGTTCTTC. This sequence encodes CASSPISGYGDEQFF.

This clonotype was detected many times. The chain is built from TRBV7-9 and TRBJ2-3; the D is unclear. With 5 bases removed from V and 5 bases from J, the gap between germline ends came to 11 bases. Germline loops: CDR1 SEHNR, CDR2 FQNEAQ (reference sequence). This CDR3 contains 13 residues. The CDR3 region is CASSPPLGDTQYF. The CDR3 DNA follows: TGTGCCAGCAGCCCCCCTCTCGGAGATACGCAGTATTTT.

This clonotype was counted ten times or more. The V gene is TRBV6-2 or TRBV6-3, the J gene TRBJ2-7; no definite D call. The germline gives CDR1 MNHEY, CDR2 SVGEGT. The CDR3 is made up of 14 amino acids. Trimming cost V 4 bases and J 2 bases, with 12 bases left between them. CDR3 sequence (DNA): TGTGCCAGCAGTTCGCTTACGGGTACCTACGAGCAGTACTTC. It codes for CASSSLTGTYEQYF.

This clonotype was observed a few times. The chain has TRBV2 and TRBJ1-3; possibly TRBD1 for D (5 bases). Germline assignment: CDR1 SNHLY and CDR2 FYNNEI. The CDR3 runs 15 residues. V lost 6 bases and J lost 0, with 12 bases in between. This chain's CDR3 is CASRLDTGSGNTIYF. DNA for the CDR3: TGTGCCAGCAGACTGGACACGGGCTCTGGAAACACCATATATTTT.

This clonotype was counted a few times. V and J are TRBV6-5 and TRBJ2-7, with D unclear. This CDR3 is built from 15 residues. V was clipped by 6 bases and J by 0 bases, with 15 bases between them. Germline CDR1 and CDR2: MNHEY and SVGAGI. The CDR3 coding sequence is TGTGCCAGCAGCACCTCAGTGACCCGCTCCTACGAGCAGTACTTC. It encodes CASSTSVTRSYEQYF.

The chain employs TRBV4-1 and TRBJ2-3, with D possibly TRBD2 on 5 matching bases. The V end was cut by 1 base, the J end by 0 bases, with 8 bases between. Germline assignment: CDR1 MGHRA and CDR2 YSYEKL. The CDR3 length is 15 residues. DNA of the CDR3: TGCGCCAGCAGCCAAGGAGCGGATAGCACAGATACGCAGTATTTT. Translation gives CASSQGADSTDTQYF.

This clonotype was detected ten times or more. The CDR3 is CATSPGLGVDEQYF. CDR3 coding DNA: TGTGCCACCAGTCCTGGACTAGGAGTTGACGAGCAGTACTTC. The chain recombines TRBV24-1 with TRBJ2-7, with TRBD2 identical over 7 bases. Germline V gives CDR1 KGHDR, CDR2 SFDVKD. This CDR3 has 14 amino acids. V shed 6 bases, J shed 5 bases, and the junction held 9 bases outside the gene matches.

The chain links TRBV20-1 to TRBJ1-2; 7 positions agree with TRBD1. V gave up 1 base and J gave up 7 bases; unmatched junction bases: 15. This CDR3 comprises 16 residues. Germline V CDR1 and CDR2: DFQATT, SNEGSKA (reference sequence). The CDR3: CSARAPLTGMVFGYTF. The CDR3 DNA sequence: TGCAGTGCTAGAGCCCCACTGACAGGGATGGTATTTGGCTACACCTTC.

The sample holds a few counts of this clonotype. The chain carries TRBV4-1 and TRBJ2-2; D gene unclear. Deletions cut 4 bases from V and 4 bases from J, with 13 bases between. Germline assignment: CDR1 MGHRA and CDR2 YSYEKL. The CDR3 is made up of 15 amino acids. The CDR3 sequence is CASSPTDRFTGELFF. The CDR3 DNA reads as TGCGCCAGCAGCCCAACGGATCGATTCACCGGGGAGCTGTTTTTT.

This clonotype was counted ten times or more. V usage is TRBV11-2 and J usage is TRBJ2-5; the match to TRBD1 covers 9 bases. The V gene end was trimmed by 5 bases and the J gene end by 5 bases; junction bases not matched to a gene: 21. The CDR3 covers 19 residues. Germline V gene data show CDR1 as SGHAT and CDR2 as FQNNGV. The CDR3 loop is CASSKTGTGFPIWDETQYF. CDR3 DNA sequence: TGTGCCAGCAGCAAAACCGGGACAGGGTTCCCAATTTGGGACGAGACCCAGTACTTC.

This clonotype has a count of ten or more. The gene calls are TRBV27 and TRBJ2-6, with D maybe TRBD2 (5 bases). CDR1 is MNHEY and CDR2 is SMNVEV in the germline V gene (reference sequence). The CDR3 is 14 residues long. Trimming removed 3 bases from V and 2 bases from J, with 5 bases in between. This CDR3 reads CASSFGAGANVLTF. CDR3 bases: TGTGCCAGCAGTTTCGGGGCTGGGGCCAACGTCCTGACTTTC.

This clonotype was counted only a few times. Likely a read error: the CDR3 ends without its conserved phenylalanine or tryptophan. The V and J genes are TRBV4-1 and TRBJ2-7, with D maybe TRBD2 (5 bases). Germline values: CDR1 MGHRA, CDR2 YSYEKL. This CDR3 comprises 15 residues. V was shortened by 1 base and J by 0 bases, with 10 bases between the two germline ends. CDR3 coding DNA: TGCGCCAGCAGCCAAGGCAGCGGATCCTCCTACGAGCAGTACATC. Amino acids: CASSQGSGSSYEQYI.

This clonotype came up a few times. This CDR3 is CASSPGQEYEKLFF. DNA of the CDR3: TGTGCCAGCAGCCCGGGACAGGAATATGAAAAACTGTTTTTT. This rearrangement joins TRBV12-3 or TRBV12-4 to TRBJ1-4; 8 bases map to TRBD1. V lost 6 bases, J lost 6 bases, and 6 bases stayed unmatched. CDR3 size: 14 residues.

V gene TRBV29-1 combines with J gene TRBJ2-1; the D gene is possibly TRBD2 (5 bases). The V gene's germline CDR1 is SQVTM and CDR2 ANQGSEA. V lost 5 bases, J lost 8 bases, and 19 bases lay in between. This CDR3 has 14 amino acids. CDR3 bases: TGCAGCGTTTGGTTTGCGGGTAGTATAGATGAGCAGTTCTTC. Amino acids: CSVWFAGSIDEQFF.

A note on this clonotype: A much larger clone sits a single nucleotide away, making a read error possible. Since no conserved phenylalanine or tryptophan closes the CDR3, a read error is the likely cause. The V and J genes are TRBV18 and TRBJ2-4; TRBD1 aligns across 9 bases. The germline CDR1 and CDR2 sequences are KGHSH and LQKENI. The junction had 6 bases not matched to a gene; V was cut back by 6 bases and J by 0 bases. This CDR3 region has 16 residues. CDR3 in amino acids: CASSPTGGKAKNIQYL. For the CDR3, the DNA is TGTGCCAGCTCCCCAACAGGGGGCAAAGCCAAAAACATTCAGTACCTC.

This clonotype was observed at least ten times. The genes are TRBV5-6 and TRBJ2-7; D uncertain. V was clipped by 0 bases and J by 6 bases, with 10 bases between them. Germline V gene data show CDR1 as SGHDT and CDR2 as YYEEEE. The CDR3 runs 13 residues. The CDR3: CASSLGTALEQYF. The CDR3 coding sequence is TGTGCCAGCAGCTTGGGCACAGCCCTCGAGCAGTACTTC.

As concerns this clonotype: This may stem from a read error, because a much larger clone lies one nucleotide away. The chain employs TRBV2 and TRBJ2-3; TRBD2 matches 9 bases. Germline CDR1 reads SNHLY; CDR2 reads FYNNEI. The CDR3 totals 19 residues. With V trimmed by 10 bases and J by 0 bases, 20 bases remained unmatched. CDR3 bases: TGTGCCATCCAGCAGGCTAGCGGGACCCCAGAGGCTAGCACAGATACGCAGTATTTT. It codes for CAIQQASGTPEASTDTQYF.

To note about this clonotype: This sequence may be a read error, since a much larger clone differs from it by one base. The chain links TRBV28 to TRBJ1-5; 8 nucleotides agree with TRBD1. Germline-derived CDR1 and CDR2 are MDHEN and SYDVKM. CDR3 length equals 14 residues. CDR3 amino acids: CASRTAGGNRPQHF. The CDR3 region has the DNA TGTGCCAGCAGAACCGCAGGGGGCAATCGGCCCCAGCATTTT.

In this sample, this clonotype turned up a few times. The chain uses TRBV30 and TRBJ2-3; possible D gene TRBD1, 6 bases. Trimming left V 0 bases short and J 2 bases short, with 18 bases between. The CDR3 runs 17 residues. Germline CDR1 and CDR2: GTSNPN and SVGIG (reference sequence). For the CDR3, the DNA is TGTGCCTGGAGTGTAGGGGTTTCGGGACACCACACAGATACGCAGTATTTT. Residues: CAWSVGVSGHHTDTQYF.